This TCR beta chain was identified in a study of T cells in Graves' hyperthyroidism and ophthalmopathy (dated by TCRdb to between 2017 and 2020). About the study as a whole: To identify distinguishing TCR V-J signatures, a discovery cohort of about 95 patients was used, comprising 43 with Graves' ophthalmopathy and 57 with stable Graves' hyperthyroidism. Prospective prediction of ophthalmopathy was tested in an independent validation cohort of approximately 19 hyperthyroidism patients and some 17 patients who later progressed to ophthalmopathy. The approximately 100 discovery patients were divided at random into training and test sets in a 7:3 ratio. The study also compared thyroid tissue and blood T-cell repertoires from 5 to 7 Graves' hyperthyroidism patients. Once sampling was done, hyperthyroidism patients were given methimazole at a starting dose of 30 mg daily, whereas ophthalmopathy patients were given high-dose intravenous methylprednisolone. TCR Vbeta CDR3 sequencing of 130 to 150 peripheral blood samples (over 40 ophthalmopathy, over 70 hyperthyroidism and about 17 progressor patients) is reported in the paper.

The study excluded patients with uncontrolled infections, other autoimmune diseases, pregnancy or lactation. Diagnoses were established on the basis of clinical symptoms, serum thyroxine and TRAb, thyroid ultrasound, and orbital computed tomography. Total RNA was extracted with Trizol reagent, and quality was checked on an Agilent 2100 Bioanalyzer. The TCR beta CDR3 regions were amplified from RNA transcripts. A first-round RT-PCR of the TCR CDR3 used the HTBI primer set with the Qiagen OneStep RT-PCR kit. A second multiplex PCR round built the libraries, followed by size selection and purification. Sequencing of the libraries was done on an Illumina HiSeq2000 using paired-end 100 bp reads. The study's own analysis went as follows. SOAPnuke was used to process the raw data, removing reads that contained adapters or uncalled bases, had a mean Phred below 15, or lacked an exact match to the constant primer or identifier. High-quality paired reads were merged with COPE v1.2.5, and unique nucleotide sequences were defined as clonotypes. Clonotypes were aligned to IMGT TRBV, TRBD and TRBJ reference segments using MiTCR v1.1. Analysis was restricted to V-J combinations with a frequency above 0.0001, which covered 98% to 99.2% of repertoires. A TCS score was defined as the ratio between F50 (clonal expansion) and ExV (chaos), using BLOSUM62-based TCRdist between CDR3 peptides within each V-J. Welch's t-statistics and random forest reduced around 520 V-J features to about 13, which were used in a naive Bayes classifier (R e1071). Thyroid-blood repertoire similarity was quantified with the Morisita-Horn index. Clones were called with MiXCR by TCRdb after fastp trimmed the public reads at Q25, and only in-frame beta chains were retained. Identical CDR3 protein sequences are pooled into one entry, listed with their most common genes and DNA. The V and J calls follow TCRdb's processing rather than the paper's. The sample data list around 600,000 distinct CDR3 sequences, and 45% of these were observed just once. Less than 9% of the sample belongs to the ten largest clones.

Study-level results and caveats: In validation, the model predicted progression to ophthalmopathy a median of 6.5 months before onset, with roughly 71% sensitivity and 72.22% specificity. A model built on a 13 V-J signature distinguished ophthalmopathy from stable hyperthyroidism, reaching around 87% sensitivity and under 84% specificity in cross-validation and 80%/75% in testing. Blood samples also contained most of the expanded thyroid clonotypes (frequency above 0.001), which suggests that blood repertoires may reflect thyroid immune responses. Sample size was not statistically predetermined, and blinding of investigators to group allocation was not performed.

Remarks on this clonotype: Which antigen it targets is not known. The input lacks base qualities; no much larger clone sits a single base away.

Trimming at the junction amounts to 1 base on V and 6 bases on J, and the germline ends lie 10 bases apart. From cysteine to phenylalanine, the CDR3 is 14 amino acids long. CDR3 DNA only is kept here, 42 bases in frame from base 1. The CDR1 and CDR2 encoded by the germline V gene are SGHRS and YFSETQ. This clonotype was obtained from an adult man with Graves' disease, either hyperthyroidism or ophthalmopathy (not recorded which). This sequence uses TRBV5-1 and TRBJ2-2, and perhaps TRBD2 as D gene, on 5 matching bases. What was sequenced was peripheral blood or thyroid tissue (not recorded which). The sequence in DNA is TGCGCCAGCAGCTTGACGGGCGGGTCCGGGGAGCTGTTTTTT. Its product reads: CASSLTGGSGELFF. The variable domain in full, with residues beyond the CDR3 obtained from the reference TRBV5-1 and TRBJ2-2 genes, is KAGVTQTPRYLIKTRGQQVTLSCSPISGHRSVSWYQQTPGQGLQFLFEYFSETQRNKGNFPGRFSGRQFSNSRSEMNVSTLELGDSALYLCASSLTGGSGELFFGEGSRLTVL.